This T cell receptor (beta chain) derives from a study of radiation and T cells in renal cell carcinoma. Stated time point: blood 4 weeks post-SBRT, at nephrectomy. Treatment here: 15 Gy SBRT to primary tumor, nephrectomy 4 weeks later. This CDR3 is 17 amino acids long. Germline CDR1 reads ENHRY; CDR2 reads SYGVKD. The ends were cut back, 6 bases at V and 4 bases at J, with 24 bases in the middle. Assay used: immunoSEQ multiplex PCR; TCRdb lists only in-frame clones, some missing. The sample includes some 150,000 clones, 75% to 90% of them seen just once. Sequenced here: blood, sampled from a patient whose treatment included radiotherapy and nephrectomy. The chain employs TRBV10-3 and TRBJ1-1, with D perhaps TRBD1 (6 bases). The sequence was collected from a woman in her 50s with renal cell carcinoma. CDR3 bases: TGTGCCATCAGCGAGAAACCGACGGGGGCGGGTGCCACTGAAGCTTTCTTT. Residues: CAISEKPTGAGATEAFF.